This TCR beta chain was recorded in a study of human T cells and chemical hapten exposure. Study-wide results and caveats: Sensitization with DPC brought no change to TCRs above 1 in 1000 in frequency. Expanded TCRs clustered into significantly more large CDR3 similarity groups than controls, the analysis revealed.

This CDR3 has 13 amino acids. V shed 10 bases and J 2 bases; nucleotides not matched to a gene: 7. Germline lookup yields CDR1 LNHDA and CDR2 SQIVND (reference sequence). TCRdb re-called the RACE reads with MiXCR, one entry per CDR3 protein. The profile shows about 120,000 distinct CDR3 sequences, approximately 13% of them singletons. This clonotype was found a few times. The antigen remains unidentified. Described time point: patch test 1, 2 weeks after DPC sensitization. The treatment: therapeutic diphenylcyclopropenone sensitization with weekly scalp DPC. Venepuncture was done earlier than the placement of each patch test.

This sequence was found in a young man with alopecia areata. Some clones in this sample may be carry-over from other donors' samples. V and J are TRBV19 and TRBJ1-1; 7 bases agree with TRBD1. This specimen consisted of whole blood, obtained in connection with sensitization to the hapten diphenylcyclopropenone (DPC). The CDR3 DNA sequence: TGTGCCACCAGGGGGTATGAAAACACTGAAGCTTTCTTT. This gives the protein CATRGYENTEAFF. Full variable domain (rest looked up from reference TRBV19 and TRBJ1-1): DGGITQSPKYLFRKEGQNVTLSCEQNLNHDAMYWYRQDPGQGLRLIYYSQIVNDFQKGDIAEGYSVSREKKESFPLTVTSAQKNPTAFYLCATRGYENTEAFFGQGTRLTVV.